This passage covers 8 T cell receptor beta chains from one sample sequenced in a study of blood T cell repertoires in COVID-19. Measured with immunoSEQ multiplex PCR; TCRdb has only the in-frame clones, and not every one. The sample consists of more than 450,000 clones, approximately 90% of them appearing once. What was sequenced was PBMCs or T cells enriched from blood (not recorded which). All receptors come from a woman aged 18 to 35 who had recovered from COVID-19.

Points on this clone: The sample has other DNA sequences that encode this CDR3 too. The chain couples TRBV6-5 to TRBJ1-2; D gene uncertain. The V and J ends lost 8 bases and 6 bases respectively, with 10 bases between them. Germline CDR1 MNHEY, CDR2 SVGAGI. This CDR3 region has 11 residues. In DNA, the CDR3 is TGTGCCAGCGGTCCCGGGGATGGCTACACCTTC. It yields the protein CASGPGDGYTF.

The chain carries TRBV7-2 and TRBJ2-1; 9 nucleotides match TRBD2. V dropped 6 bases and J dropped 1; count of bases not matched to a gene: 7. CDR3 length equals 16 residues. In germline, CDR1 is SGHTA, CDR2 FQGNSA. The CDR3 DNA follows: TGTGCCAGCAGGACCCTGCGGGGGGGTTCCTACAATGAGCAGTTCTTC. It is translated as CASRTLRGGSYNEQFF.

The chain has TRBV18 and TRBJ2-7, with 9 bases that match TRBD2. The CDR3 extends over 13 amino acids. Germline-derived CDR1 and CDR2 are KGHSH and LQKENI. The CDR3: CERASAGGYEQYF. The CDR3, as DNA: TGTGAAAGGGCCTCAGCGGGGGGATACGAGCAGTACTTC.

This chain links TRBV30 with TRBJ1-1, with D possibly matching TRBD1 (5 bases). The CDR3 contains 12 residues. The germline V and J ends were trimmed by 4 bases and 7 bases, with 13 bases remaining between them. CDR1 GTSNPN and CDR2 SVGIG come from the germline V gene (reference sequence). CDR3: CAWTGGVSEAFF. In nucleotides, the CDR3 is TGTGCCTGGACCGGAGGGGTAAGTGAAGCTTTCTTT.

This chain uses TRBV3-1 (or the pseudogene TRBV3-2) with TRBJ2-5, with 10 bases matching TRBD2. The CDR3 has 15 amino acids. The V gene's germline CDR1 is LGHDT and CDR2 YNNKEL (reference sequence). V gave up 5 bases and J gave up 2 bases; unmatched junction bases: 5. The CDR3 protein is CASSAWTSGQETQYF. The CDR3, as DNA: TGTGCCAGCAGCGCCTGGACTAGCGGACAAGAGACCCAGTACTTC.

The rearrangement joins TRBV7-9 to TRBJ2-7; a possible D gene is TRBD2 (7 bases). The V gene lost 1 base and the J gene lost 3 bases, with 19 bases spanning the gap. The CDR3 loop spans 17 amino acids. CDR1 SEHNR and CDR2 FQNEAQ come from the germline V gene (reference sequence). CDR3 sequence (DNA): TGTGCCAGCAGCTTAGGATTTACAGGCGGGGGCTACTACGAGCAGTACTTC. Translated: CASSLGFTGGGYYEQYF. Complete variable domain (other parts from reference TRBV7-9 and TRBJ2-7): DTGVSQNPRHKITKRGQNVTFRCDPISEHNRLYWYRQTLGQGPEFLTYFQNEAQLEKSRLLSDRFSAERPKGSFSTLEIQRTEQGDSAMYLCASSLGFTGGGYYEQYFGPGTRLTVT.

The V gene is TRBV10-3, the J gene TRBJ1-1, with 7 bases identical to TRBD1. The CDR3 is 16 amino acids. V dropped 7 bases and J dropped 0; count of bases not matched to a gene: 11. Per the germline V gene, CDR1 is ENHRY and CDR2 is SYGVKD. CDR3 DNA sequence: TGTGCCATCAATGAAGCCGCAAGGGGGCTGAACACTGAAGCTTTCTTT. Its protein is CAINEAARGLNTEAFF.

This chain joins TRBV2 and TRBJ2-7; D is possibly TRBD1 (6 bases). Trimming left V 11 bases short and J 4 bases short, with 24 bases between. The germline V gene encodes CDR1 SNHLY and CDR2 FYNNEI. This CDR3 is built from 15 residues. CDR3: CAGTEDFLGGYEQYF. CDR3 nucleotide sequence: TGTGCCGGTACCGAAGACTTCTTAGGGGGTTACGAGCAGTACTTC.